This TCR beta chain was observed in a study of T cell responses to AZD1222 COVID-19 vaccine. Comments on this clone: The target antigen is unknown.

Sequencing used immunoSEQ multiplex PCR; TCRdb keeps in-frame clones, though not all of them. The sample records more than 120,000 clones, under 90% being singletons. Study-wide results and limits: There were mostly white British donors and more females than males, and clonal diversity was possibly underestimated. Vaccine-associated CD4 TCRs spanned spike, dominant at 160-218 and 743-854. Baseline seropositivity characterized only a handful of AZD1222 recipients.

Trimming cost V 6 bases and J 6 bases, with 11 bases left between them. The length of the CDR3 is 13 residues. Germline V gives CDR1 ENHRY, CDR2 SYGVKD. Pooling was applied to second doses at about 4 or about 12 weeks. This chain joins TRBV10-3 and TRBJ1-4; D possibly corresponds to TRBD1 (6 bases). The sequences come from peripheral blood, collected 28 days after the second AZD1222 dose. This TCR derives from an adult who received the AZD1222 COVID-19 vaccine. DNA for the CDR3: TGTGCCATCAGGCGGACAGAGGATGAAAAACTGTTTTTT. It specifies CAIRRTEDEKLFF.